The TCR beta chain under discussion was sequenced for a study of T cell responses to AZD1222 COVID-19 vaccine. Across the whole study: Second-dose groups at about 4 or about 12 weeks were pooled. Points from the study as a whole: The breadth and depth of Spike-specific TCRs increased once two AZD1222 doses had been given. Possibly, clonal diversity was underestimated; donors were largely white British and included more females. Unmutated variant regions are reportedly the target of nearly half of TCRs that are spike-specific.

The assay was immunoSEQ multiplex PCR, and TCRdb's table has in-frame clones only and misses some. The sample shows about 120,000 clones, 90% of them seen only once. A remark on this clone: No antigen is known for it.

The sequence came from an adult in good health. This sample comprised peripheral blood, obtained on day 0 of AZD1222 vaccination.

The CDR3 here is CASTDQVGWNTEAFF. CDR3 nucleotide sequence: TGTGCCAGTACCGATCAGGTCGGATGGAACACTGAAGCTTTCTTT. V is TRBV19 and J is TRBJ1-1; D not resolved. This CDR3 has 15 residues. V was clipped by 7 bases and J by 1 base, with 16 bases between them. In germline, CDR1 is LNHDA, CDR2 SQIVND (reference sequence).